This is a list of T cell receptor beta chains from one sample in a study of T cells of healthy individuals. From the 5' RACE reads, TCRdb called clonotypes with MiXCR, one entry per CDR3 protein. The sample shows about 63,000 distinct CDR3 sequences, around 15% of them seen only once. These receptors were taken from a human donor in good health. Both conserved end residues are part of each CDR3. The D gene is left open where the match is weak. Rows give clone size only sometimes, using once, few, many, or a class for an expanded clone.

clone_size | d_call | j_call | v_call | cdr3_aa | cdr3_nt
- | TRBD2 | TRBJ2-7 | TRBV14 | CASSPTLLAGVIEQYF | TGTGCCAGCAGCCCGACACTACTAGCGGGAGTCATCGAGCAGTACTTC
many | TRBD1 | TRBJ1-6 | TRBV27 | CASSLNSLTGVSPLHF | TGTGCCAGCAGTTTAAACAGTTTGACAGGGGTCTCACCCCTCCACTTT
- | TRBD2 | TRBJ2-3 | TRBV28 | CASSFLSEVAGEAPTDTQYF | TGTGCCAGCAGTTTCCTTTCCGAGGTAGCGGGAGAGGCTCCCACAGATACGCAGTATTTT
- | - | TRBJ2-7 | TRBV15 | CATSRDRGGAQSGQYF | TGTGCCACCAGCAGAGATCGAGGTGGAGCCCAGAGCGGGCAGTACTTC
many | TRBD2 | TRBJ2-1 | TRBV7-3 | CASSPGTSGRGISYNEQFF | TGTGCCAGCAGCCCGGGGACTAGCGGGAGGGGGATCTCCTACAATGAGCAGTTCTTC
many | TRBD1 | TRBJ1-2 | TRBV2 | CASSPGQGRGYGYTF | TGTGCCAGCAGTCCCGGACAGGGGCGTGGCTATGGCTACACCTTC
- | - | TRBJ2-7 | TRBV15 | CATSRDLGNTYEQYF | TGTGCCACCAGCAGAGATCTAGGTAATACCTACGAGCAGTACTTC
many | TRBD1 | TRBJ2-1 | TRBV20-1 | CSATGQESYNEQFF | TGCAGTGCTACTGGACAGGAGTCCTACAATGAGCAGTTCTTC
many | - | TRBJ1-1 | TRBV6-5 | CASSLPQEGKTEAFF | TGTGCCAGCAGTTTGCCACAGGAGGGGAAGACTGAAGCTTTCTTT
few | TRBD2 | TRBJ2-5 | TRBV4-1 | CASSQVRSGGPETQYF | TGCGCCAGCAGCCAGGTCCGGTCGGGAGGTCCAGAGACCCAGTACTTC
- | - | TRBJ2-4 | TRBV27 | CASSLLVQGASNIQYF | TGTGCCAGCAGTTTATTGGTCCAAGGGGCATCGAACATTCAGTACTTC
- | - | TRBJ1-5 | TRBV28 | CASSFMDRRNQPQHF | TGTGCCAGCAGTTTTATGGACAGACGCAATCAGCCCCAGCATTTT
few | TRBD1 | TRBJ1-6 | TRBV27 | CASSPDRAYNSPLHF | TGTGCCAGCAGTCCCGACAGGGCCTATAATTCACCCCTCCACTTT
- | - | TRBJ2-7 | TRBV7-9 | CASSSSERTAFSYEQYF | TGTGCCAGCAGCTCCTCGGAGAGGACAGCCTTTTCCTACGAGCAGTACTTC
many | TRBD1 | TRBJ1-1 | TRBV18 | CASSLRQGWITEAFF | TGTGCCAGCTCATTGAGACAGGGATGGATCACTGAAGCTTTCTTT
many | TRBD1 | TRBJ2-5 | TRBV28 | CASSTREGGGETQYF | TGTGCCAGCAGCACCAGGGAAGGGGGCGGAGAGACCCAGTACTTC
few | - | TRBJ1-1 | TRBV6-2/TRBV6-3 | CASSRGHPMNTEAFF | TGTGCCAGCAGTCGGGGACACCCCATGAACACTGAAGCTTTCTTT
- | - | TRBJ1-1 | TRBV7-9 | CASSFITLVAEAFF | TGTGCCAGCAGCTTTATCACTCTGGTCGCTGAAGCTTTCTTT
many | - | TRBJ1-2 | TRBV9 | CASKGRVGYGYTF | TGTGCCAGCAAAGGGAGGGTCGGATATGGCTACACCTTC
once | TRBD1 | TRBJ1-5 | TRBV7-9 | CASSQSGGDQPQHF | TGTGCCAGCAGCCAATCAGGGGGAGACCAGCCCCAGCATTTT
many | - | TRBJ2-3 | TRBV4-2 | CASSQGYSVGDTQYF | TGTGCCAGCAGCCAAGGTTACAGTGTAGGAGATACGCAGTATTTT
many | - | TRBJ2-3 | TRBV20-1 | CSAGVLQDTQYF | TGCAGTGCTGGGGTCCTCCAGGATACGCAGTATTTT
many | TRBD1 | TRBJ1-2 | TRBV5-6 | CASSKDRGQAYGYTF | TGTGCCAGCAGCAAGGACAGGGGGCAGGCCTATGGCTACACCTTC
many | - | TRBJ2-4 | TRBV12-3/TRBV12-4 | CASSFGGGGLAKNIQYF | TGTGCCAGCAGTTTTGGGGGCGGGGGTTTAGCCAAAAACATTCAGTACTTC
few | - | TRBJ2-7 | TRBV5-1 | CASSPGHRVNEQYF | TGCGCCAGCAGCCCTGGCCACAGGGTGAACGAGCAGTACTTC
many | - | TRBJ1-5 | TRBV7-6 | CASSLEVWQPQHF | TGTGCCAGCAGCTTAGAGGTTTGGCAGCCCCAGCATTTT
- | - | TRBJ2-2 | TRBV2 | CASSDRQAGTGELFF | TGTGCCAGCAGTGACCGACAGGCGGGCACCGGGGAGCTGTTTTTT
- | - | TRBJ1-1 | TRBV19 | CASSKTGLSISTEAFF | TGTGCCAGTAGTAAAACAGGGCTCTCTATCAGCACTGAAGCTTTCTTT
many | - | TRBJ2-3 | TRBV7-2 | CASSLEPGSGTDTQYF | TGTGCCAGCAGCTTAGAGCCGGGGTCGGGCACAGATACGCAGTATTTT
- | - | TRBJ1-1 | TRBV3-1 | CASSKDWSTEAFF | TGTGCCAGCAGCAAAGATTGGTCAACTGAAGCTTTCTTT
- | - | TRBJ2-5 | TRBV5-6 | CASSLLGATGWGAQETQYF | TGTGCCAGCAGCCTGCTTGGGGCTACTGGGTGGGGGGCCCAAGAGACCCAGTACTTC